A single sample is the source of the 2 T cell receptor beta chains below, sequenced in a study of beta chain features in type 1 diabetes. What was sequenced were expressed TCRB transcripts, since all of the isolated RNA had been reverse transcribed. TCRdb keeps only in-frame clones here, not all; method: immunoSEQ multiplex PCR. In the table there are 300,000 to 450,000 clones, 9.6% of which are singletons. Study-wide results and limits: Type 1 diabetes patients had TCRB CDR3s that were shorter (moderately but significantly so) in all four CD4+ subsets.

No antigen has been assigned to these receptors. The sample comprised central memory CD4+ T cells from blood. These receptors were collected from a man between 25 and 39 years old with type 1 diabetes.

The chain is built from TRBV18 and TRBJ2-1; D gene unclear. The germline V gene encodes CDR1 KGHSH and CDR2 LQKENI. V was cut by 2 bases and J by 4 bases, with 3 bases left in between. The CDR3 is 12 residues long. CDR3 bases: TGTGCCAGCTCACCAGTTTACAATGAGCAGTTCTTC. Its translation is CASSPVYNEQFF. The complete variable domain, with remaining parts taken from reference TRBV18 and TRBJ2-1, reads NAGVMQNPRHLVRRRGQEARLRCSPMKGHSHVYWYRQLPEEGLKFMVYLQKENIIDESGMPKERFSAEFPKEGPSILRIQQVVRGDSAAYFCASSPVYNEQFFGPGTRLTVL.

In its sample, this clone was seen many times. In the same sample, other DNA sequences code for this CDR3. This chain connects TRBV19 to TRBJ2-5; perhaps TRBD1 as D (6 bases). The CDR3 runs 14 residues. CDR1 and CDR2 from the germline V gene are LNHDA and SQIVND (reference sequence). V was clipped by 3 bases and J by 1 base, with 9 bases between them. CDR3: CASSIQGSQETQYF. CDR3 nucleotides: TGTGCCAGTAGTATTCAGGGGTCCCAAGAGACCCAGTACTTC.